The subject of this entry is one T cell receptor (beta chain). Its antigen is undetermined. The CDR3 is 14 residues long. V was pared by 6 bases and J by 6 bases, with 18 bases between. Looked up from germline, CDR1 is SNHLY and CDR2 is FYNNEI. This record comes from a study of T cell responses to AZD1222 COVID-19 vaccine. Study-level points and caveats: White British ancestry dominated among donors, who included more females, and clonal diversity was possibly underestimated.

Method: immunoSEQ multiplex PCR; TCRdb's copy keeps in-frame clones and lacks some. This table has 65,000 to 70,000 clones, 88% appearing once. The receptor's source is an adult in good health. The sequencing used peripheral blood, collected on day 0 of AZD1222 vaccination. This chain uses TRBV2 with TRBJ2-7; the D is unclear. The CDR3, as DNA: TGTGCCAGCAGCCAAACGAGTAGGGTGGGCGAGCAGTACTTC. Translated: CASSQTSRVGEQYF. Full variable domain (outside the CDR3, taken from reference TRBV2 and TRBJ2-7): EPEVTQTPSHQVTQMGQEVILRCVPISNHLYFYWYRQILGQKVEFLVSFYNNEISEKSEIFDDQFSVERPDGSNFTLKIRSTKLEDSAMYFCASSQTSRVGEQYFGPGTRLTVT.